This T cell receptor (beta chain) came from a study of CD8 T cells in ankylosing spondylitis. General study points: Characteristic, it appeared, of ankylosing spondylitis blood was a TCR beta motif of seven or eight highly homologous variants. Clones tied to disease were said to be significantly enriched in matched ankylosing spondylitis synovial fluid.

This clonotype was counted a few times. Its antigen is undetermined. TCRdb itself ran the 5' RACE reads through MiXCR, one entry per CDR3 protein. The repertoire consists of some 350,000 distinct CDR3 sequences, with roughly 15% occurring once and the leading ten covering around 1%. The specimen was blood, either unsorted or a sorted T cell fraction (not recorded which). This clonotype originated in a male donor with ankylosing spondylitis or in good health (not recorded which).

The CDR3 coding sequence is TGTGCCAGCAGCGTAGGACAGGGTAAAACCTACGAGCAGTACTTC. Encoded protein: CASSVGQGKTYEQYF. The chain links TRBV9 to TRBJ2-7; 7 nucleotides agree with TRBD1. This CDR3 has 15 residues. V trimming: 0 bases; J trimming: 2 bases; junction bases outside the gene matches: 5. From germline, CDR1 is SGDLS and CDR2 YYNGEE.